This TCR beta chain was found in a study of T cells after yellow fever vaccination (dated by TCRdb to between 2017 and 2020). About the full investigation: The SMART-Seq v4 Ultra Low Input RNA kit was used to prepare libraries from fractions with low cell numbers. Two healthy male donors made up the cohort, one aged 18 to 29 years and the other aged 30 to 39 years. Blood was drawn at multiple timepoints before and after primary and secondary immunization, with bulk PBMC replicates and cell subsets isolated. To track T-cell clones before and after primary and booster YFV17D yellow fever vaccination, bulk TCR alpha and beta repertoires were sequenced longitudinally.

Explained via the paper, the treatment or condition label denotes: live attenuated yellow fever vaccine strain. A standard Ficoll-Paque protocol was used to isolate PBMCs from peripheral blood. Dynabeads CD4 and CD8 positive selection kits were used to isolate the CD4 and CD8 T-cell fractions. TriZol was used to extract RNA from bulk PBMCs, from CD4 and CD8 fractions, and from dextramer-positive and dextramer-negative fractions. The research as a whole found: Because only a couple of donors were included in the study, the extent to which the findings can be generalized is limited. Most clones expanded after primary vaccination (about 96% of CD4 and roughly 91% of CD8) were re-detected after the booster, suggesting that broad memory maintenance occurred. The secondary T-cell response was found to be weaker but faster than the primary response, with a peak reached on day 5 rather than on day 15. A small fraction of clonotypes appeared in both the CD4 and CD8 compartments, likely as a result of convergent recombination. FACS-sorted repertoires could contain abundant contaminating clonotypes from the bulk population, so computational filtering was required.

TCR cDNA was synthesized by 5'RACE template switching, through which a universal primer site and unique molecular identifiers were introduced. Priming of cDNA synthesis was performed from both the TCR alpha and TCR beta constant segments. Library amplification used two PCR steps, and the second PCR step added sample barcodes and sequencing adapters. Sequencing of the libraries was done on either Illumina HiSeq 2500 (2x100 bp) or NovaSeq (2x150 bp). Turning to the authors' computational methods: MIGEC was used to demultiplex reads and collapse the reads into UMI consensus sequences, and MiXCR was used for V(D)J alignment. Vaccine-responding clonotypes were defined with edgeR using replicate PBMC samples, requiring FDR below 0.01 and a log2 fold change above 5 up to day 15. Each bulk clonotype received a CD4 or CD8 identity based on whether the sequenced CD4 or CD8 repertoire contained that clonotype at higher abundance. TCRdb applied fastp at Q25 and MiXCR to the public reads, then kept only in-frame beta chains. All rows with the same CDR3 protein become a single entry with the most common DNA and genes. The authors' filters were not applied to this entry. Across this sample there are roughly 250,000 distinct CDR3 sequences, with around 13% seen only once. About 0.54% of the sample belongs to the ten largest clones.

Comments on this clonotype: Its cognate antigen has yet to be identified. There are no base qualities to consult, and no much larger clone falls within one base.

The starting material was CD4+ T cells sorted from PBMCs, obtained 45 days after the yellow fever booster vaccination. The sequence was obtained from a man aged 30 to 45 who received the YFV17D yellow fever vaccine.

The DNA sequence is given as TGCAGTGCTAGAGGTCTACTAGCGGGAACCTACAATGAGCAGTTCTTC. Its protein product is CSARGLLAGTYNEQFF. The chain employs TRBV20-1 and TRBJ2-1; TRBD2 fits 10 bases in the junction. The CDR3 covers 16 residues, taking in both the cysteine and the phenylalanine. Of the read, only the CDR3 DNA is kept; its 48 bases are in frame from base 1. Compared with germline, V lacks 1 base and J lacks 2 bases; bases without a gene match: 5. According to the germline V gene (reference sequence), CDR1 reads DFQATT and CDR2 reads SNEGSKA.